This T cell receptor beta chain was identified in a study of identical twins. This clonotype was counted ten times or more. The CDR3 consists of 14 residues. Trimming took 4 bases from V and 7 from J; bases not matched to a gene: 4. Germline CDR1 SEHNR, CDR2 FQNEAQ (reference sequence). TCRdb recomputed calls from the 5' RACE reads with MiXCR, one row per CDR3 protein. The sample lists 470,000 or so distinct CDR3 sequences; approximately 24% were seen once. The sample also formed part of further work on T cells expressing NK-cell markers.

The material sequenced was CD4+ T cells sorted from blood. V is TRBV7-9 and J is TRBJ2-5, with 12 bases aligning to TRBD2. The clonotype comes from a woman between 18 and 30 years old in good health. The CDR3 region is CASSSGTSGWTQYF. In DNA form, the CDR3 reads TGTGCCAGCAGCTCCGGGACTAGCGGGTGGACCCAGTACTTC.